The clone carrying this TCR beta chain was detected a few times. Repertoires were generated with immunoSEQ multiplex PCR, while TCRdb's copy carries only in-frame clones and drops some. The sample gives tens of thousands of clones, around nine tenths of which show up once; approximately 4.9% is in the top ten. CDR3 length: 12 residues. V shed 6 bases, J shed 6 bases, and the junction held 4 bases outside the gene matches. CDR1 and CDR2 (germline): MNHEY, SVGAGI. The data originate from a study of blood T cell repertoires in COVID-19. Overall study: Collection of acute and convalescent COVID-19 samples took place in the United States, Italy and Spain.

The rearrangement links TRBV6-5 to TRBJ2-7; 8 positions agree with TRBD1. Sample: peripheral blood. The receptor comes from an elderly woman with active or convalescent COVID-19. For the CDR3, the DNA is TGTGCCAGCAGCGGACAGGGATTCGAGCAGTACTTC. As protein: CASSGQGFEQYF.